This TCR beta chain derives from a study of CD8 T cells in Susac syndrome. RNA, at roughly 0.45 to 1 ug, was reverse transcribed with random hexamers. TCRdb reprocessed the immunoSEQ multiplex PCR reads via MiXCR and lists one record per CDR3 protein. The repertoire holds 150,000 to 190,000 distinct CDR3 sequences, with around 95% as singletons. Germline CDR1 reads SGHAT; CDR2 reads FQNNGV. The ends were cut back, 5 bases at V and 1 base at J, with 28 bases in the middle. The CDR3 has 20 amino acids. The chain carries TRBV11-2 and TRBJ2-3, with D perhaps matching TRBD2 (5 bases). Sample: CD8+ T cells from PBMCs. The receptor's source is a human donor with multiple sclerosis. This CDR3 reads CASSNPDDYNIGSGTDTQYF. CDR3 bases: TGTGCCAGCAGCAACCCCGACGACTATAATATTGGTTCCGGCACAGATACGCAGTATTTT.